These 5 T cell receptor beta chains share one sample of origin, sequenced in a study of T cell repertoires in cytomegalovirus infection. The antigens of these receptors remain unknown. TCRdb reanalysed the reads using MiXCR and keeps one entry per CDR3 protein. The sample contains 750,000 to 950,000 distinct CDR3 sequences, about 28% of which appear only once. The material was cultured CD8+ T cells from PBMCs, obtained from culture after CMV antigen stimulation. These receptors were collected from a human donor in good health (CMV status not recorded). Some clones in this sample may be carry-over from other donors' samples.

The chain is built from TRBV4-2 and TRBJ2-1; D is unclear. The CDR3 has 15 residues. The ends were cut back, 1 base at V and 0 bases at J, with 7 bases in the middle. Per the germline V gene, CDR1 is LGHNA and CDR2 is YNFKEQ. Written as DNA, the CDR3 is TGTGCCAGCAGCCAAGCCCCGAGCTCCTACAATGAGCAGTTCTTC. Protein product: CASSQAPSSYNEQFF.

This clonotype was recorded a few times. This chain links TRBV19 with TRBJ2-1, with D possibly being TRBD2 (6 bases). Germline assignment: CDR1 LNHDA and CDR2 SQIVND (reference sequence). CDR3 length equals 13 residues. The germline V and J ends were trimmed by 5 bases and 8 bases, with 13 bases remaining between them. CDR3 sequence reads: CASSRASVDEQFF. CDR3 DNA sequence: TGTGCCAGTAGTCGGGCTAGCGTCGATGAGCAGTTCTTC.

The chain couples TRBV7-9 to TRBJ1-2; D is possibly TRBD1 (6 bases). The CDR3 totals 15 residues. CDR1 and CDR2 (germline): SEHNR, FQNEAQ (reference sequence). Trimming pared 5 bases from V and 3 bases from J, leaving 16 bases between. The CDR3 loop is CASSSYRVLDYGYTF. Written as DNA, the CDR3 is TGTGCCAGCAGCAGCTACAGGGTGCTGGACTATGGCTACACCTTC.

V is TRBV27 and J is TRBJ1-2; no clear D. CDR1 is MNHEY, CDR2 SMNVEV, per germline (reference sequence). V lost 2 bases, J lost 0 bases, and 10 bases lay in between. CDR3 length equals 15 residues. The CDR3 bases are TGTGCCAGCAGTTTAAGAGGCCCCTCTAACTATGGCTACACCTTC. It codes for CASSLRGPSNYGYTF.

This clonotype was detected many times. The chain is built from TRBV7-6 and TRBJ2-2, with D perhaps matching TRBD2 (6 bases). This CDR3 region has 13 residues. V was clipped by 1 base and J by 7 bases, with 7 bases between them. CDR1 SGHVS and CDR2 FNYEAQ come from the germline V gene. The DNA for the CDR3 is TGTGCCAGCAGCTTAGACGGGGGCGGGGAGCTGTTTTTT. This encodes CASSLDGGGELFF.